The 6 T cell receptor beta chains listed next were all sequenced from one sample in a study of a mutant IDH1 vaccine in newly diagnosed glioma. What these receptors recognize is not known. Clones were sequenced by immunoSEQ multiplex PCR, and TCRdb holds only the in-frame ones, with some missing. The sample holds 82,000 or so clones; 75% to 85% are singletons and the top ten take approximately 2.1%. Documented time point: week 23, last vaccination. Each vaccine dose was 300 ug of mutant IDH1 20-mer peptide, with topical imiquimod. The sequenced sample was PBMCs, obtained from a glioma patient whose treatment included an IDH1 peptide vaccine. The receptors come from a man aged 25-45 years with glioma. Some clones in this sample may be carry-over from other donors' samples.

V is TRBV19 and J is TRBJ1-2; D might be TRBD1 (5 bases). The V gene's germline CDR1 is LNHDA and CDR2 SQIVND (reference sequence). Trimming stripped 5 bases from V and 8 bases from J, with 15 bases between. The CDR3 extends over 13 amino acids. The CDR3 region has the DNA TGTGCCAGTAGTCCTTATGTAGGGGACGGCTACACCTTC. Translating gives CASSPYVGDGYTF.

The chain recombines TRBV7-6 with TRBJ1-3; no clear D. CDR1 is SGHVS and CDR2 is FNYEAQ in the germline V gene. The CDR3 length is 17 residues. Trimming pared 5 bases from V and 0 bases from J, leaving 17 bases between. This CDR3 reads CASSPLGPIDSGNTIYF. The CDR3 DNA reads as TGTGCCAGCAGCCCCCTTGGCCCGATAGACTCTGGAAACACCATATATTTT.

The CDR3 spells CASSLAREQEQFF. The CDR3 DNA is TGTGCCAGCAGCTTAGCGCGGGAGCAGGAGCAGTTCTTC. The chain has TRBV11-1 and TRBJ2-1; 7 bases line up with TRBD2. Germline V lookup: CDR1 SGHAT, CDR2 FQDESV (reference sequence). This CDR3 contains 13 residues. Unmatched junction bases numbered 3, after V lost 0 bases and J lost 10 bases.

The V and J genes are TRBV6-5 and TRBJ2-7; unclear D gene. Germline values: CDR1 MNHEY, CDR2 SVGAGI. CDR3 length: 12 amino acids. The V end was cut by 7 bases, the J end by 6 bases, with 13 bases between. The CDR3 sequence: CASKVEHGEQYF. CDR3 nucleotide sequence: TGTGCCAGCAAGGTCGAACACGGCGAGCAGTACTTC.

The gene calls are TRBV28 and TRBJ2-4; 12 bases are shared with TRBD2. With V trimmed by 3 bases and J by 4 bases, 7 bases remained unmatched. In germline, CDR1 is MDHEN, CDR2 SYDVKM. CDR3 length equals 17 residues. This CDR3 is CASSFGLAGGGKNIQYF. In DNA form, the CDR3 reads TGTGCCAGCAGTTTTGGGCTAGCGGGAGGGGGAAAAAACATTCAGTACTTC.

The chain links TRBV7-9 to TRBJ2-6, with 7 positions matching TRBD1. The CDR3 runs 17 residues. Germline trimming cut 3 bases from V and 2 bases from J; bases unmatched to any gene: 7. Looked up from germline, CDR1 is SEHNR and CDR2 is FQNEAQ (reference sequence). Here the CDR3 reads CASSLGQWFAGANVLTF. The CDR3 bases are TGTGCCAGCAGCTTGGGACAGTGGTTTGCTGGGGCCAACGTCCTGACTTTC.